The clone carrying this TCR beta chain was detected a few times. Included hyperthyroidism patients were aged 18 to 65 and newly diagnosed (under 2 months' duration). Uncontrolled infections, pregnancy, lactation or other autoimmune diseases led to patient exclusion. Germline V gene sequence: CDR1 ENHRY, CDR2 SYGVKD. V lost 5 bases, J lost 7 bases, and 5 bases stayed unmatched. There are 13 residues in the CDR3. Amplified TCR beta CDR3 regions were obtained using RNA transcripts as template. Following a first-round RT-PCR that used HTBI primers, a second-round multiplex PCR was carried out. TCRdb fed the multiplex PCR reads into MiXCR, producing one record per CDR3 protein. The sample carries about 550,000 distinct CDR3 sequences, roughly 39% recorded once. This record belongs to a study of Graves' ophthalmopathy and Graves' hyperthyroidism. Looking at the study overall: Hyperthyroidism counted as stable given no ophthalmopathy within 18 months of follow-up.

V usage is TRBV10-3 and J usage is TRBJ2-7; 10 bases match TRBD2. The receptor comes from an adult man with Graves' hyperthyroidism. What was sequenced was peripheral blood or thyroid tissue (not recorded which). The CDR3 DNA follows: TGTGCCATCAGTAGCGGGGGGGCCTTTGAGCAGTACTTC. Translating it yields CAISSGGAFEQYF.